This record looks at one T cell receptor beta chain sequence and its context. Original processing notes: Estimates of nucleated cell counts were drawn from the amplification of reference gene primers. TCRdb keeps only in-frame clones here, not all; method: immunoSEQ multiplex PCR. V, J and clone size were drawn from that table, and D and trimming were deduced from the DNA. The sample consists of under 200,000 clones, around 77% of them appearing once. The data are from a study of blood T cell repertoires in COVID-19. V shed 5 bases and J shed 1 base, with 15 bases lying between them. This CDR3 region has 15 residues. CDR1 and CDR2 from the germline V gene are SGHRS and YFSETQ.

This clonotype was obtained from a man in his 70s with acute or convalescent COVID-19. This chain connects TRBV5-1 to TRBJ2-5; D is uncertain. The sequenced material came from peripheral blood. The CDR3 DNA reads as TGCGCCAGCAGTCCAGGCGTCCCGATCCAAGAGACCCAGTACTTC. Protein sequence: CASSPGVPIQETQYF.